The 22 T cell receptor beta chains below come from one sample, sequenced in a study of T cells in Graves' hyperthyroidism and ophthalmopathy. Amplification targeted TCR beta CDR3 regions from RNA transcripts. The TCR CDR3 was amplified in a first-round RT-PCR using the HTBI primer set. TCRdb reprocessed the multiplex PCR reads with MiXCR, giving one entry per CDR3 protein. The sample lists roughly 800,000 distinct CDR3 sequences; about two fifths were seen once. The sequenced sample consisted of blood. All receptors derive from a man aged 18 to 29 with Graves' hyperthyroidism.

V usage is TRBV10-3 and J usage is TRBJ1-2; possibly TRBD1 for D (5 bases). The CDR3 runs to 12 residues. In germline, CDR1 is ENHRY, CDR2 SYGVKD. The CDR3 DNA is TGTGCTAGAGACCAACAGGATTATGGCTACACCTTC. This gives the protein CARDQQDYGYTF.

The V call is TRBV14, the J call TRBJ2-5, with D possibly TRBD1 on 6 matching bases. Trimming pared 3 bases from V and 0 bases from J, leaving 11 bases between. Germline CDR1 SGHDN, CDR2 FVKESK. This CDR3 has 15 amino acids. The chain's CDR3 is CASSQTGDYQETQYF. CDR3 DNA: TGTGCCAGCAGCCAGACAGGAGACTACCAAGAGACCCAGTACTTC.

The chain combines TRBV13 with TRBJ2-5, with 11 bases lining up with TRBD2. The ends lost 3 bases at V and 5 bases at J; junction bases unmatched: 5. The CDR3 loop spans 15 amino acids. Germline V gene data show CDR1 as PRHDT and CDR2 as FYEKMQ (reference sequence). The CDR3 region has the DNA TGTGCCAGCAGCTTTAGCGGGGGGGCCCGGGAGACCCAGTACTTC. Its translation: CASSFSGGARETQYF.

The chain links TRBV29-1 to TRBJ1-2; perhaps TRBD1 as D (5 bases). The CDR3 spans 13 residues. Trimming left V 3 bases short and J 9 bases short, with 17 bases between. Germline V CDR1 and CDR2: SQVTM, ANQGSEA. The CDR3 DNA sequence: TGCAGCGTTGACGGGGGGGGAGCCGATAGCTACACCTTC. Translated, it gives CSVDGGGADSYTF.

This clonotype was detected a few times. The chain couples TRBV7-8 to TRBJ1-2; D is perhaps TRBD1 (6 bases). The CDR3 loop spans 14 amino acids. Germline CDR1 and CDR2: SGHVS and FQNEAQ. With 5 bases removed from V and 4 bases from J, the gap between germline ends came to 14 bases. The DNA for the CDR3 is TGTGCCAGCAGCCCTGCAGGGGCCTCCTATGGCTACACCTTC. It is translated as CASSPAGASYGYTF.

As concerns this clonotype: A much larger clone lies a single base off, so this may be a read error. Without the conserved terminal phenylalanine or tryptophan, this CDR3 likely stems from a read error. The chain combines TRBV15 with TRBJ1-1; TRBD1 is a possible D gene (5 bases). The CDR3 runs 15 residues. Germline CDR1 and CDR2: LNHNV and YYDKDF (reference sequence). CDR3 sequence reads: CATRRRRTGDTEAFV. CDR3 DNA: TGTGCAACTCGGCGCCGGCGGACGGGGGACACTGAAGCTTTCGTT.

The chain uses TRBV7-9 and TRBJ2-5; no clear D. The J call may be wrong; the DNA end is better matched by TRBJ2-1. Germline assignment: CDR1 SEHNR and CDR2 FQNEAQ (reference sequence). The CDR3 contains 13 residues. The CDR3 nucleotides are TGTGCCAGCAGCTTAGAATCCACTGGGAAACAGTTCTTC. It yields the protein CASSLESTGKQFF.

This clonotype occurred many times. Its ends do not fully match the called genes, so a read error is possible. This rearrangement joins TRBV19 to TRBJ1-1, with a tentative D call TRBD1 (5 bases). CDR1 is LNHDA and CDR2 is SQIVND in the germline V gene (reference sequence). The CDR3 contains 11 residues. The DNA for the CDR3 is TGCGCCAGCAGGGAGGGGACTGAAGCTTTCTTT. It encodes CASREGTEAFF.

The chain employs TRBV12-3 or TRBV12-4 and TRBJ1-1; the D gene is possibly TRBD1 (5 bases). The CDR3 spans 11 residues. CDR3 nucleotide sequence: TGTGCTAGTGGGATGGGGGTAGAAGCTTTCTTT. This gives the protein CASGMGVEAFF.

In this sample, this clonotype turned up a few times. The genes are TRBV4-1 and TRBJ1-1, with a possible D match to TRBD1 (6 bases). CDR3 length: 15 amino acids. Trimming removed 4 bases from V and 4 bases from J, with 16 bases in between. Per germline, CDR1 MGHRA and CDR2 YSYEKL. CDR3 loop: CASSPGRGGSTEAFF. The CDR3 DNA follows: TGCGCCAGCAGCCCCGGCAGGGGCGGGAGCACTGAAGCTTTCTTT.

A word on this clonotype: A clone one base away is much larger, so this may be a read error. The chain is built from TRBV29-1 and TRBJ2-2; TRBD2 aligns across 8 bases. J lost 3 bases, V lost 3 bases, and 3 bases had no gene match. Germline assignment: CDR1 SQVTM and CDR2 ANQGSEA. The CDR3 spans 14 residues. The CDR3 DNA reads as TGCAGCGTTGAGGGGACTAGGTACACCGGGGAGCTGTTTTTT. Protein: CSVEGTRYTGELFF.

This clonotype was recorded at least ten times. The chain couples TRBV7-9 to TRBJ1-2; 7 positions match TRBD1. Trimming cost V 3 bases and J 2 bases; bases outside gene matches: 6. Germline V lookup: CDR1 SEHNR, CDR2 FQNEAQ (reference sequence). The CDR3 totals 15 residues. CDR3 region: CASSFPTGRNYGYTF. The CDR3 DNA reads as TGTGCCAGCAGCTTCCCGACAGGGAGGAACTATGGCTACACCTTC.

This clonotype was counted only a few times. In DNA, the CDR3 is TGTGCCAGCAGTTACCGAACTAGCGGAACCGGGGAGCTGTTTTTT. The encoded protein is CASSYRTSGTGELFF. The V and J genes are TRBV6-6 and TRBJ2-2; 8 bases fit TRBD2. V lost 2 bases and J lost 5; bases outside the gene matches: 4. Germline assignment: CDR1 MNHNY and CDR2 SVGAGI (reference sequence). The CDR3 consists of 15 residues.

A single count supports this clonotype. The V gene is TRBV5-1, the J gene TRBJ1-2, with a possible D match to TRBD1 (5 bases). Trimming stripped 0 bases from V and 6 bases from J, with 18 bases between. The germline CDR1 and CDR2 sequences are SGHRS and YFSETQ. CDR3 length equals 16 residues. The CDR3 sequence is CASSLVPDGAFDGYTF. DNA of the CDR3: TGCGCCAGCAGCTTGGTACCCGACGGGGCTTTCGATGGCTACACCTTC.

The sample holds a few counts of this clonotype. This chain uses TRBV27 with TRBJ2-7, with TRBD2 identical over 7 bases. The germline gives CDR1 MNHEY, CDR2 SMNVEV (reference sequence). CDR3 length: 14 amino acids. Losses at the gene ends were 6 bases for V and 7 bases for J; bases not matched to a gene: 12. The CDR3 loop reads CASSRSDGGIEQYF. The CDR3 coding sequence is TGTGCCAGCAGCCGATCCGACGGGGGGATTGAGCAGTACTTC.

The V call is TRBV6-1, the J call TRBJ1-1, with D hard to call. CDR3 size: 16 residues. V dropped 5 bases and J dropped 0 bases, with 16 bases sitting between them. Looked up from germline, CDR1 is MNHNS and CDR2 is SASEGT. As DNA, the CDR3 is TGTGCCAGCAGTCTGGGAGGAGGCGAGATGAACACTGAAGCTTTCTTT. Its protein product is CASSLGGGEMNTEAFF.

A word on this clonotype: A junction boundary mismatches the germline segment, possibly from a read error. The genes are TRBV10-3 and TRBJ1-1, with D maybe TRBD1 (5 bases). Germline assignment: CDR1 ENHRY and CDR2 SYGVKD. This CDR3 has 14 amino acids. This CDR3 is CAISPRDPNTEAFF. The CDR3, as DNA: TGTGCCATTAGCCCCAGGGATCCGAACACTGAGGCTTTCTTT.

V usage is TRBV25-1 and J usage is TRBJ1-6, with no clear D. The ends were cut back, 8 bases at V and 7 bases at J, with 15 bases in the middle. The CDR3 is made up of 14 amino acids. Germline V gives CDR1 MGHDK, CDR2 SYGVNS. CDR3 sequence: CASGFLGSNSPLHF. DNA for the CDR3: TGTGCCAGCGGGTTCTTAGGGAGCAATTCACCCCTCCACTTT.

This clonotype showed up many times. The chain is built from TRBV2 and TRBJ1-2, with 8 bases aligning to TRBD1. CDR1 and CDR2 from the germline V gene are SNHLY and FYNNEI. This CDR3 has 14 residues. The J segment lost 8 bases and the V segment lost 3 bases, leaving 8 bases of the junction unmatched. CDR3 nucleotides: TGTGCCAGCAGTGACTTAGACAGGGGAAAGGGCTACACCTTC. Protein: CASSDLDRGKGYTF.

This clonotype was counted many times. This chain connects TRBV29-1 to TRBJ2-2, with a weak D call TRBD1 (6 bases). The germline gives CDR1 SQVTM, CDR2 ANQGSEA. This CDR3 region has 12 residues. Trimming removed 6 bases from V and 6 bases from J, with 11 bases in between. This CDR3 is CSVLRGSGELFF. As DNA, the CDR3 is TGCAGCGTCCTTAGGGGGTCCGGGGAGCTGTTTTTT.

This clonotype was seen only a few times. The chain is built from TRBV20-1 and TRBJ1-4, with a tentative D call TRBD1 (6 bases). Germline lookup yields CDR1 DFQATT and CDR2 SNEGSKA (reference sequence). V was clipped by 0 bases and J by 0 bases, with 11 bases between them. The CDR3 contains 16 residues. CDR3 in DNA: TGCAGTGCTAGAGATGCAGGGGCCGCAACTAATGAAAAACTGTTTTTT. Translated, it gives CSARDAGAATNEKLFF.

Points on this clonotype: Sequence at one end of the junction differs from germline and may be a read error. The chain carries TRBV13 and TRBJ1-3; D is ambiguous. Looked up from germline, CDR1 is PRHDT and CDR2 is FYEKMQ (reference sequence). The CDR3 consists of 14 residues. The CDR3 reads CASSRHSSGDTIYF. The CDR3 DNA reads as TGTGCCAGCAGCCGCCATAGCTCTGGAGACACCATATATTTT.